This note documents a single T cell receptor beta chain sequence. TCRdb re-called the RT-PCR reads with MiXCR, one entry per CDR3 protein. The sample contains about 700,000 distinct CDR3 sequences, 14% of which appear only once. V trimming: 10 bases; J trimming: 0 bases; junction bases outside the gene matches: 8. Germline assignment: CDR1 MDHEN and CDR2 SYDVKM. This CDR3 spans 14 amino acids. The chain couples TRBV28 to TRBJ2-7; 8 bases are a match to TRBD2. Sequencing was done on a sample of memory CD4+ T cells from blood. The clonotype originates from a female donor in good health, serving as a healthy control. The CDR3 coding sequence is TGTGCCACCGCCGCGGGGGGCGCCTCCTACGAGCAGTACTTC. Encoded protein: CATAAGGASYEQYF.